This record covers a single T cell receptor (beta chain). This cohort consisted of healthy bone marrow donors. The record originates from a study of cytomegalovirus exposure and HLA in healthy donors. The ends lost 0 bases at V and 3 bases at J; junction bases unmatched: 2. CDR1 is SGDLS, CDR2 YYNGEE, per germline. The CDR3 loop spans 15 amino acids. The PCR employed 60 Vbeta primers together with 13 Jbeta primers. Assay: immunoSEQ multiplex PCR; the TCRdb copy retains only in-frame clones and omits some. This sample yields 150,000 to 200,000 clones, of which approximately 71% are seen a single time; approximately 10% belongs to the top ten.

This clonotype was obtained from a young man in good health and CMV-seropositive. The V gene is TRBV9, the J gene TRBJ2-1; TRBD2 matches 8 bases. Sequenced material: PBMCs. The CDR3 sequence: CASSVVAGSYNEQFF. The CDR3 nucleotides are TGTGCCAGCAGCGTAGTAGCGGGGAGCTACAATGAGCAGTTCTTC.